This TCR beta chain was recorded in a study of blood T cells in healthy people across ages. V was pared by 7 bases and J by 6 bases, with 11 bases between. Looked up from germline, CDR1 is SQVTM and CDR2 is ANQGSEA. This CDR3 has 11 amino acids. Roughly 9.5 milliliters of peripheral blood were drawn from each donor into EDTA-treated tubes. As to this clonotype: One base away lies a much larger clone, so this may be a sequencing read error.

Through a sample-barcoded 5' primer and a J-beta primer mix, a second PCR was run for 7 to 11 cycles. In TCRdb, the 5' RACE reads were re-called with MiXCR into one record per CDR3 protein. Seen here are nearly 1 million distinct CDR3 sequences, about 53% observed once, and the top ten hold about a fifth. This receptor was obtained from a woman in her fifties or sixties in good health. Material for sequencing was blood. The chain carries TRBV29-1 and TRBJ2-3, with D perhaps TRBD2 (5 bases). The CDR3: CSGDSGDTQYF. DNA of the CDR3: TGCAGCGGTGACTCGGGGGATACGCAGTATTTT.